This T cell receptor beta chain was identified in a study of cytomegalovirus exposure and HLA in healthy donors. As for the study in general: Caucasian-associated ancestry cluster membership applied to 75% to 85% of about 370 genotyped donors.

This CDR3 has 14 residues. Trimming pared 4 bases from V and 8 bases from J, leaving 17 bases between. Germline V gene sequence: CDR1 MDHEN, CDR2 SYDVKM. PCR involved 60 Vbeta and 13 Jbeta primers. The assay was immunoSEQ multiplex PCR, and TCRdb's table has in-frame clones only and misses some. The sample has more than 150,000 clones, about 83% seen once. This TCR was recovered from a woman aged 30 to 39 in good health and CMV-seropositive. The V call is TRBV28, the J call TRBJ1-2; TRBD1 is a possible D gene (5 bases). Sequences were obtained from PBMCs. CDR3 region: CASSWDSLSAGYTF. CDR3 DNA: TGTGCCAGCAGTTGGGACTCATTGTCGGCGGGCTACACCTTC.